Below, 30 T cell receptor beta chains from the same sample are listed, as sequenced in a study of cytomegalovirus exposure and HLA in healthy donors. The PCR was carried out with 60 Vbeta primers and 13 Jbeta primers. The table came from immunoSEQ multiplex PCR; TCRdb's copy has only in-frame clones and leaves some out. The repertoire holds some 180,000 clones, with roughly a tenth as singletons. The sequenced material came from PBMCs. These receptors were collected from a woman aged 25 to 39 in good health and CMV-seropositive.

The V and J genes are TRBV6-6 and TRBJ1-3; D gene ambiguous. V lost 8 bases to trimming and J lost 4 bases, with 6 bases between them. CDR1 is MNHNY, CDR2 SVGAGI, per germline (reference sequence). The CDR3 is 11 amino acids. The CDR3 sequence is CASSRGNTIYF. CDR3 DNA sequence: TGTGCCAGCTCCAGGGGAAACACCATATATTTT.

The CDR3, as DNA: TGTGCCAGCAGCTTCCCGACAGGGGAAGCTAGCGGGATGAGCTCCTACAATGAGCAGTTCTTC. It yields the protein CASSFPTGEASGMSSYNEQFF. J is TRBJ2-1 and V is TRBV13, with D maybe TRBD2 (9 bases). V was pared by 3 bases and J by 0 bases, with 27 bases between. Germline V gene data show CDR1 as PRHDT and CDR2 as FYEKMQ (reference sequence). The CDR3 consists of 21 residues.

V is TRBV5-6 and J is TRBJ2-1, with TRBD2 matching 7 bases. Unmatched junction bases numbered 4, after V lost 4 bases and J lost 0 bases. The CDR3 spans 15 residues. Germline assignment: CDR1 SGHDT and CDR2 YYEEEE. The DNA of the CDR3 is TGTGCCAGCAGCATACTAGCGAACTCCTACAATGAGCAGTTCTTC. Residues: CASSILANSYNEQFF.

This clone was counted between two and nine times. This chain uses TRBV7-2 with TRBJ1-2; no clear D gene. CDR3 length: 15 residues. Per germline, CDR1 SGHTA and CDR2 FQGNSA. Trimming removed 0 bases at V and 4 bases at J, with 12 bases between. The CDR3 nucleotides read TGTGCCAGCAGCTTAGCATCCCCGGGTACCTATGGCTACACCTTC. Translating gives CASSLASPGTYGYTF.

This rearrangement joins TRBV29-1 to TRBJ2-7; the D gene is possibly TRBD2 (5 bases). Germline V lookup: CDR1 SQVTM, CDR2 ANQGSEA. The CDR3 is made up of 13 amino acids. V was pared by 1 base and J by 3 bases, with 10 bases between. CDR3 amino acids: CSVEGGSHYEQYF. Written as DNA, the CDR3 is TGCAGCGTTGAAGGCGGGTCCCACTACGAGCAGTACTTC.

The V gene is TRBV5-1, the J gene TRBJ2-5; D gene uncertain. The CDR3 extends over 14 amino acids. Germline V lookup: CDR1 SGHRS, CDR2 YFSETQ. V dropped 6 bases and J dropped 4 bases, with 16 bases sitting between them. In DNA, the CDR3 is TGCGCCAGCAACGACCGGGTCGACCGAGAGACCCAGTACTTC. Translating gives CASNDRVDRETQYF.

The CDR3 loop is CASITGDTQYF. For the CDR3, the DNA is TGTGCCAGCATTACAGGGGATACGCAGTATTTT. The J gene is TRBJ2-3, the V gene TRBV27; possibly TRBD1 for D (6 bases). There are 11 residues in the CDR3. In germline, CDR1 is MNHEY, CDR2 SMNVEV (reference sequence). The germline V and J ends were trimmed by 7 bases and 6 bases, with 8 bases remaining between them.

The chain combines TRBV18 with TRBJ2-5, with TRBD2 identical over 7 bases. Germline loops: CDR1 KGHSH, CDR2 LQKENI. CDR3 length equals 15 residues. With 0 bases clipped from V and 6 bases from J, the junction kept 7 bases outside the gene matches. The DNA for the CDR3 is TGTGCCAGCTCACCACCCTTAGCGGGTGGACAGACCCAGTACTTC. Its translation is CASSPPLAGGQTQYF.

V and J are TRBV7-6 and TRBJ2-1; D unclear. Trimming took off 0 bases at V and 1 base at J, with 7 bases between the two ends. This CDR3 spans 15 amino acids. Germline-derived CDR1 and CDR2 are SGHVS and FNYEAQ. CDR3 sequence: CASSLAAVSYNEQFF. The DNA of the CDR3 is TGTGCCAGCAGCTTAGCGGCAGTTTCCTACAATGAGCAGTTCTTC.

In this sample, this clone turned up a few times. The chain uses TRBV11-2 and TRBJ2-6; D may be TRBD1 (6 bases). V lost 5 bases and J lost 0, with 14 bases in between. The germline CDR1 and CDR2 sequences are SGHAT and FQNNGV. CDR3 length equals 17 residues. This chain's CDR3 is CASSRSGVPSGANVLTF. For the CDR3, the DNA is TGTGCCAGCAGCCGCTCAGGGGTACCCTCTGGGGCCAACGTCCTGACTTTC.

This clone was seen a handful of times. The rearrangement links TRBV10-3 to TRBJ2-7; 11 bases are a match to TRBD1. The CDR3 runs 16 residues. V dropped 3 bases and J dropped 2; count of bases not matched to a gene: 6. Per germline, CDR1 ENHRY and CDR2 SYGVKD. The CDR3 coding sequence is TGTGCCATCAGTGACCCCGGACAGGGGGCAACCTACGAGCAGTACTTC. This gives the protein CAISDPGQGATYEQYF.

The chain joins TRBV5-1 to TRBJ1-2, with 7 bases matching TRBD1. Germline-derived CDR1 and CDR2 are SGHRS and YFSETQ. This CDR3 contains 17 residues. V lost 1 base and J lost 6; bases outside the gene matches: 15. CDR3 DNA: TGCGCCAGCAGCTTGTTCGGGCTCTTGAAGGGGGCGGATGGCTACACCTTC. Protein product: CASSLFGLLKGADGYTF.

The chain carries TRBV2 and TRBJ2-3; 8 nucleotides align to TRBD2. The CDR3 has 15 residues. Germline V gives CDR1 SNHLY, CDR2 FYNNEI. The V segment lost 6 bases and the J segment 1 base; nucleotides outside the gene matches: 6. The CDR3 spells CASSQAGEGTDTQYF. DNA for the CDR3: TGTGCCAGCAGCCAAGCGGGAGAAGGCACAGATACGCAGTATTTT.

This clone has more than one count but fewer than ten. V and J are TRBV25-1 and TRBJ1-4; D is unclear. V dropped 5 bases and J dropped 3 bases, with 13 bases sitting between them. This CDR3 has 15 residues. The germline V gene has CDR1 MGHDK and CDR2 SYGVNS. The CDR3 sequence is CASSNPGTSNEKLFF. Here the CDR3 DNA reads TGTGCCAGCAGTAACCCAGGAACTTCTAATGAAAAACTGTTTTTT.

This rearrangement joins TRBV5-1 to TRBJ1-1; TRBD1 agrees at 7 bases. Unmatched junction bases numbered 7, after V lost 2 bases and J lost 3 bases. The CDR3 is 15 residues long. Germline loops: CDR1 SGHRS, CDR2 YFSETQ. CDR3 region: CASSLEQGIDTEAFF. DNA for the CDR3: TGCGCCAGCAGCTTAGAACAGGGGATCGACACTGAAGCTTTCTTT.

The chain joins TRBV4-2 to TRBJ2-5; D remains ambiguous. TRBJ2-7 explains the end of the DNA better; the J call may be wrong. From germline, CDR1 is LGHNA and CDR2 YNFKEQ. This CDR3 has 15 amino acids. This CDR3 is CASSPLTRGSYEQYF. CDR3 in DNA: TGTGCCAGCAGCCCTCTGACCCGAGGCTCCTACGAGCAGTACTTC.

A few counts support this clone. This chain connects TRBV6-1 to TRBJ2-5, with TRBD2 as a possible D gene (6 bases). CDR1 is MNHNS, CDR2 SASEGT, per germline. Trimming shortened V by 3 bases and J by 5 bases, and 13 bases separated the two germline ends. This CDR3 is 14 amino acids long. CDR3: CASSEGGVGETQYF. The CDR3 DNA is TGTGCCAGCAGTGAGGGGGGTGTGGGGGAGACCCAGTACTTC.

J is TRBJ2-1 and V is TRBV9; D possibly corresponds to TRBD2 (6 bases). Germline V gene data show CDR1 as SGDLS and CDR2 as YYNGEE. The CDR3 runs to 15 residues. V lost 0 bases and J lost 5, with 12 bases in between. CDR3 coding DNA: TGTGCCAGCAGCGTAGAAATAGCGGCTAACAATGAGCAGTTCTTC. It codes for CASSVEIAANNEQFF.

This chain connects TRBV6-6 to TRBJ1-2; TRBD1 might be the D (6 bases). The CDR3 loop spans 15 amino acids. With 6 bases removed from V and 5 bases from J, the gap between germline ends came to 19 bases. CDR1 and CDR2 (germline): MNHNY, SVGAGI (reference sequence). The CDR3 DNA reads TGTGCCAGCAGGACCCAGAGGACAGTTCGATATGGCTACACCTTC. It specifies CASRTQRTVRYGYTF.

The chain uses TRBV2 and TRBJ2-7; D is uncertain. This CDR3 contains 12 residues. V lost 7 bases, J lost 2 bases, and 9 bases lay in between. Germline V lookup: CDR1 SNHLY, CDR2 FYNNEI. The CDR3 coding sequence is TGTGCCAGCAAAACAGCCGCCTACGAGCAGTACTTC. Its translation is CASKTAAYEQYF.

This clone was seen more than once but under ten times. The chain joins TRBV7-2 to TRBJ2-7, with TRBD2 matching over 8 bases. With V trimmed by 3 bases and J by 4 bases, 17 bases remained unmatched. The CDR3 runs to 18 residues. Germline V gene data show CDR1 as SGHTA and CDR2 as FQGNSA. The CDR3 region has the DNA TGTGCCAGCAGCTTGGGGTACACGTCGCGGGAGGAATCTTACGAGCAGTACTTC. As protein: CASSLGYTSREESYEQYF.

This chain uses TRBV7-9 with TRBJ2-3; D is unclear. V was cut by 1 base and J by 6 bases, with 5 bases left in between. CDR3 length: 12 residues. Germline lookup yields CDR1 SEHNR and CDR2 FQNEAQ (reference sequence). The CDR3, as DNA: TGTGCCAGCAGCTTAGTAGAGGATACGCAGTATTTT. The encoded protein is CASSLVEDTQYF.

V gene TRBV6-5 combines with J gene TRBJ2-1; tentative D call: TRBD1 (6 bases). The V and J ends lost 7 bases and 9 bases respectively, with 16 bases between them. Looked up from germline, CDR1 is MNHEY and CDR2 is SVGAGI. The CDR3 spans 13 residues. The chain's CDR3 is CASTSDSTSEQFF. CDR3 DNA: TGTGCCAGCACCTCGGACAGTACGAGTGAGCAGTTCTTC.

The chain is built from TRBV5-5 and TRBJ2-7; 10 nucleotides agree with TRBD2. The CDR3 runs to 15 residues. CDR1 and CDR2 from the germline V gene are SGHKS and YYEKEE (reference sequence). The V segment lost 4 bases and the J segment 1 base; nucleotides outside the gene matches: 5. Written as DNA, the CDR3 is TGTGCCAGCAGCCGTCTAGCGGGAGATTCCTACGAGCAGTACTTC. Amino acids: CASSRLAGDSYEQYF.

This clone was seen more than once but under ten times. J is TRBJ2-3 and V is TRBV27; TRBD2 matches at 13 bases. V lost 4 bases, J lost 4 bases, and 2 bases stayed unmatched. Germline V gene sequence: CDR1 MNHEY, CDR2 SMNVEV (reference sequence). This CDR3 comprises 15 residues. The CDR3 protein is CASSWTSGSADTQYF. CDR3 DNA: TGTGCCAGCAGTTGGACTAGCGGGAGTGCAGATACGCAGTATTTT.

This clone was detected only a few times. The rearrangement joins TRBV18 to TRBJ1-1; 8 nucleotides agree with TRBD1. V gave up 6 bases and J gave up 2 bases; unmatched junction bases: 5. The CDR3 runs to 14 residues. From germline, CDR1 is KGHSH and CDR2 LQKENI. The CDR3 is CASSLGQGNTEAFF. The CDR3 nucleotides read TGTGCCAGCTCCCTAGGACAGGGCAACACTGAAGCTTTCTTT. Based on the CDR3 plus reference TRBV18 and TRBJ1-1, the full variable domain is NAGVMQNPRHLVRRRGQEARLRCSPMKGHSHVYWYRQLPEEGLKFMVYLQKENIIDESGMPKERFSAEFPKEGPSILRIQQVVRGDSAAYFCASSLGQGNTEAFFGQGTRLTVV.

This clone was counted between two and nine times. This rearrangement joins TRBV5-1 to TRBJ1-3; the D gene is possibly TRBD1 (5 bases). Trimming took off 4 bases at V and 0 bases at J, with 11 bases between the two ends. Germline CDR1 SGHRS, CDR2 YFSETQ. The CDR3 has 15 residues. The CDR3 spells CASSAGPSSGNTIYF. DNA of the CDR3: TGCGCCAGCAGCGCGGGACCGAGCTCTGGAAACACCATATATTTT.

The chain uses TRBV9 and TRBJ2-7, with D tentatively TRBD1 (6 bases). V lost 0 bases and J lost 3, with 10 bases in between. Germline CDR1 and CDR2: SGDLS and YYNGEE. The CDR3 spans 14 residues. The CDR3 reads CASSVGTGIYEQYF. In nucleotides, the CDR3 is TGTGCCAGCAGCGTAGGAACAGGGATCTACGAGCAGTACTTC.

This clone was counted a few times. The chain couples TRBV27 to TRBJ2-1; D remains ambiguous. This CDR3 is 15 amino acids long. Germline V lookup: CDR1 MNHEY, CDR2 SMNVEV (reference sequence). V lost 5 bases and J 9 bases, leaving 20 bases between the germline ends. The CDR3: CASSPSSLGHGEQFF. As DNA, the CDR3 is TGTGCCAGCAGTCCTTCCTCCCTAGGCCACGGTGAGCAGTTCTTC.

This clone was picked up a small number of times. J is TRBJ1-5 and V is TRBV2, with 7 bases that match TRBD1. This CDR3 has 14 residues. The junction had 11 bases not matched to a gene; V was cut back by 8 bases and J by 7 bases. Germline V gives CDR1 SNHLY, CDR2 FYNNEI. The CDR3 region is CASSKQGKGQPQHF. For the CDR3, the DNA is TGTGCCAGCTCCAAACAGGGGAAAGGACAGCCCCAGCATTTT.